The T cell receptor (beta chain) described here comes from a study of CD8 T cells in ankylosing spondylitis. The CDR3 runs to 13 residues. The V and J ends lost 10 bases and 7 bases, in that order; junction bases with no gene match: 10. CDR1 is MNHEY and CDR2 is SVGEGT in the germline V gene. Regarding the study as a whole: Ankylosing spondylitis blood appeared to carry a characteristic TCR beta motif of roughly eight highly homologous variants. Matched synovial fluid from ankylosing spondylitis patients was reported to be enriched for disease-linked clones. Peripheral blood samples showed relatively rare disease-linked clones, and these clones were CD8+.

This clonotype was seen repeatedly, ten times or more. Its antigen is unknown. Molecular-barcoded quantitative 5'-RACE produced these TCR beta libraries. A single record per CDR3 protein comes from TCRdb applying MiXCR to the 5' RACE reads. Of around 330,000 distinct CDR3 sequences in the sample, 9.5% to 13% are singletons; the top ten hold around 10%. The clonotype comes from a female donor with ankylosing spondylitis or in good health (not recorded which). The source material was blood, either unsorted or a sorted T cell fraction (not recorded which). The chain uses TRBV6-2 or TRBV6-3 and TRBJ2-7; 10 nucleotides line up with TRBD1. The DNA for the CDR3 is TGTGCCACCGGCTGGACAGGGGGTTATGAGCAGTACTTC. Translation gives CATGWTGGYEQYF.